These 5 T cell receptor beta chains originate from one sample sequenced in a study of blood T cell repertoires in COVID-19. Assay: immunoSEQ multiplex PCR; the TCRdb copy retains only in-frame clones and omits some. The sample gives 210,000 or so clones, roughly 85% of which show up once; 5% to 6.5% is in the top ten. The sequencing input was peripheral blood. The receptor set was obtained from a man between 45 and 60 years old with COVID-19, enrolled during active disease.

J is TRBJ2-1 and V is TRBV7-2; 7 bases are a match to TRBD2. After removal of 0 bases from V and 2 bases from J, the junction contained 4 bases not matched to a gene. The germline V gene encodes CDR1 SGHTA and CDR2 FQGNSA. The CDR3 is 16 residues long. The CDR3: CASSLARLAAYNEQFF. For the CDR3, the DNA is TGTGCCAGCAGCTTAGCGCGGCTAGCGGCCTACAATGAGCAGTTCTTC.

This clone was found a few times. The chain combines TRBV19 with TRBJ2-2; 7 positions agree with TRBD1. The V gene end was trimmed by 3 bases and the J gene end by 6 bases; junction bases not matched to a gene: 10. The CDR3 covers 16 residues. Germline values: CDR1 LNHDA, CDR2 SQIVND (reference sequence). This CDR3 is CASSIGTGARSGELFF. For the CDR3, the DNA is TGTGCCAGTAGTATTGGAACAGGGGCAAGGTCCGGGGAGCTGTTTTTT. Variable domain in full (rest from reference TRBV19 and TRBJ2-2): DGGITQSPKYLFRKEGQNVTLSCEQNLNHDAMYWYRQDPGQGLRLIYYSQIVNDFQKGDIAEGYSVSREKKESFPLTVTSAQKNPTAFYLCASSIGTGARSGELFFGEGSRLTVL.

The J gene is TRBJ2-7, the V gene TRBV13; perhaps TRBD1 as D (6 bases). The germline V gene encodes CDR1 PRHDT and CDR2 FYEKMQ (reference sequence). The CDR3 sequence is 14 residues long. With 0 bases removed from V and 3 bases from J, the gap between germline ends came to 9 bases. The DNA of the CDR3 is TGTGCCAGCAGCTTAGGGACAGGTGGCTACGAGCAGTACTTC. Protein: CASSLGTGGYEQYF.

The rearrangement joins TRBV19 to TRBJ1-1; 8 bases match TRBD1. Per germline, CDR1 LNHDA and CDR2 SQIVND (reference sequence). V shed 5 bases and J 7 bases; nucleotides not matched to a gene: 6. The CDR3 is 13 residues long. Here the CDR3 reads CASSENDRGEAFF. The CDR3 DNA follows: TGTGCCAGTAGTGAAAACGACAGGGGTGAAGCTTTCTTT.

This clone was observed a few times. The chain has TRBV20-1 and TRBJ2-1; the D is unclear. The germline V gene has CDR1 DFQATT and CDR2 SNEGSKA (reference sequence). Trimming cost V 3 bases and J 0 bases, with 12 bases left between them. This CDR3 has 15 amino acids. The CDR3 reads CSASYSRSSYNEQFF. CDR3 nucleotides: TGCAGTGCTAGTTACAGCCGTAGCTCCTACAATGAGCAGTTCTTC.